The 13 T cell receptor beta chains in this list originate from one sample, sequenced in a study of blood T cell repertoires in COVID-19. Data came from immunoSEQ multiplex PCR; TCRdb stores just in-frame clones and leaves some out. The table lists over 110,000 clones, around 82% of them singletons. Sequencing was done on a sample of PBMCs or T cells enriched from blood (not recorded which). The receptors shown here come from a man aged 45-65 years in a cohort exposed to, infected with or recovered from COVID-19 (not recorded which).

V usage is TRBV6-2 or TRBV6-3 and J usage is TRBJ2-7, with D uncertain. Trimming removed 4 bases at V and 2 bases at J, with 9 bases between. CDR1 and CDR2 from the germline V gene are MNHEY and SVGEGT. The CDR3 is 13 residues long. The CDR3 DNA reads as TGTGCCAGCAGTTTCAACAGCCCCTACGAGCAGTACTTC. This codes for CASSFNSPYEQYF.

This clone has just one count. The genes are TRBV5-1 and TRBJ2-7; 10 bases are shared with TRBD2. The CDR3 spans 15 residues. Germline lookup yields CDR1 SGHRS and CDR2 YFSETQ. The ends lost 0 bases at V and 4 bases at J; junction bases unmatched: 4. As DNA, the CDR3 is TGCGCCAGCAGCTTGGTGAGCGGGGGGGCTTACGAGCAGTACTTC. It encodes CASSLVSGGAYEQYF. Full variable domain (outside the CDR3, taken from reference TRBV5-1 and TRBJ2-7): KAGVTQTPRYLIKTRGQQVTLSCSPISGHRSVSWYQQTPGQGLQFLFEYFSETQRNKGNFPGRFSGRQFSNSRSEMNVSTLELGDSALYLCASSLVSGGAYEQYFGPGTRLTVT.

The chain uses TRBV2 and TRBJ2-7; D gene unclear. There are 10 residues in the CDR3. Trimming shortened V by 7 bases and J by 5 bases, and 6 bases separated the two germline ends. Germline lookup yields CDR1 SNHLY and CDR2 FYNNEI. The CDR3 sequence: CASNLDEQYF. The CDR3 coding sequence is TGTGCCAGCAACTTAGACGAGCAGTACTTC.

V and J are TRBV6-5 and TRBJ1-3; D call uncertain. V was cut by 10 bases and J by 0 bases, with 16 bases left in between. Germline values: CDR1 MNHEY, CDR2 SVGAGI. The CDR3 length is 15 residues. CDR3 loop: CATGARGSSGNTIYF. Here the CDR3 DNA reads TGTGCCACCGGCGCCCGGGGAAGCTCTGGAAACACCATATATTTT.

The rearrangement joins TRBV9 to TRBJ2-7, with 7 bases aligning to TRBD1. The CDR3 sequence is 15 residues long. The germline gives CDR1 SGDLS, CDR2 YYNGEE. Unmatched junction bases numbered 4, after V lost 0 bases and J lost 1 base. DNA of the CDR3: TGTGCCAGCAGCGTAGATCAGGGGGTATCCTACGAGCAGTACTTC. Protein product: CASSVDQGVSYEQYF.

The CDR3 bases are TGTGCCAGCAGTTTTCGGGGCGGGAGCGGCACCGGGGAGCTGTTTTTT. Encoded protein: CASSFRGGSGTGELFF. This chain joins TRBV27 and TRBJ2-2; 7 bases agree with TRBD2. V lost 3 bases, J lost 4 bases, and 8 bases stayed unmatched. CDR3 length: 16 amino acids. Looked up from germline, CDR1 is MNHEY and CDR2 is SMNVEV (reference sequence).

The genes are TRBV6-5 and TRBJ1-5, with TRBD1 identical over 7 bases. The germline CDR1 and CDR2 sequences are MNHEY and SVGAGI. With V trimmed by 5 bases and J by 3 bases, 4 bases remained unmatched. This CDR3 contains 14 residues. This CDR3 reads CASSRQGDNQPQHF. CDR3 DNA: TGTGCCAGCAGTCGACAGGGTGACAATCAGCCCCAGCATTTT.

The CDR3 DNA is TGTGCCAGCAGCTCCATAGTCGCTAGCGGGAGTTCTCCAGAGACCCAGTACTTC. Protein product: CASSSIVASGSSPETQYF. This chain connects TRBV5-6 to TRBJ2-5, with TRBD2 identical over 10 bases. CDR3 length equals 18 residues. The ends lost 3 bases at V and 4 bases at J; junction bases unmatched: 15. From germline, CDR1 is SGHDT and CDR2 YYEEEE.

The gene calls are TRBV18 and TRBJ1-1; D gene uncertain. Germline loops: CDR1 KGHSH, CDR2 LQKENI. Trimming took 1 base from V and 11 from J, leaving 14 bases between them. The CDR3 runs 13 residues. The CDR3 sequence: CASSPLGQIEAFF. As DNA, the CDR3 is TGTGCCAGCTCACCACTTGGGCAGATTGAGGCTTTCTTT.

The V call is TRBV19, the J call TRBJ1-4; the D gene is possibly TRBD1 (5 bases). The CDR3 totals 16 residues. The V end lost 3 bases, the J end lost 4 bases, and 15 bases lay between the germline ends. Germline V lookup: CDR1 LNHDA, CDR2 SQIVND (reference sequence). The CDR3 loop is CASSIRAIAVNEKLFF. CDR3 coding DNA: TGTGCCAGTAGTATCAGGGCCATCGCCGTTAATGAAAAACTGTTTTTT.

V usage is TRBV2 and J usage is TRBJ2-7; TRBD1 aligns across 10 bases. The V and J ends lost 6 bases and 6 bases, in that order; junction bases with no gene match: 8. The length of the CDR3 is 14 residues. Germline CDR1 is SNHLY and CDR2 is FYNNEI. CDR3 amino acids: CASRTWDRGVEQYF. DNA for the CDR3: TGTGCCAGCAGGACTTGGGACAGGGGAGTCGAGCAGTACTTC.

The rearrangement uses TRBV3-1 (or the pseudogene TRBV3-2) and TRBJ1-1; D call uncertain. This CDR3 has 14 amino acids. Trimming took 2 bases from V and 0 from J, leaving 7 bases between them. Germline V gene data show CDR1 as LGHDT and CDR2 as YNNKEL (reference sequence). This CDR3 is CASSQPGVNTEAFF. The CDR3 DNA follows: TGTGCCAGCAGCCAACCAGGTGTGAACACTGAAGCTTTCTTT.

The chain joins TRBV19 to TRBJ2-4; D unclear. CDR1 is LNHDA and CDR2 is SQIVND in the germline V gene (reference sequence). CDR3 length: 12 amino acids. V shed 3 bases and J shed 10 bases, with 10 bases lying between them. CDR3 sequence reads: CASSIDSRIQYF. CDR3 coding DNA: TGTGCCAGTAGTATTGATTCTCGGATTCAGTACTTC. Full variable domain (missing parts from reference TRBV19 and TRBJ2-4): DGGITQSPKYLFRKEGQNVTLSCEQNLNHDAMYWYRQDPGQGLRLIYYSQIVNDFQKGDIAEGYSVSREKKESFPLTVTSAQKNPTAFYLCASSIDSRIQYFGAGTRLSVL.